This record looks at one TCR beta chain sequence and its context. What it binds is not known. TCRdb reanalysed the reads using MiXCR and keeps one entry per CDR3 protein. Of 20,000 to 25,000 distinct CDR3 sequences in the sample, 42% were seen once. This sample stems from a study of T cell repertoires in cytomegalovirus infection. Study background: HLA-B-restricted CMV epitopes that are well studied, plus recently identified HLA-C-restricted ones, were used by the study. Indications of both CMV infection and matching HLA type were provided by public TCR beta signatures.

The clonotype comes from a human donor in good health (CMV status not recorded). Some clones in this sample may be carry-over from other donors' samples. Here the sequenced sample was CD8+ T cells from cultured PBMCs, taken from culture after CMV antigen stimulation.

In nucleotides, the CDR3 is TGTGCCAGCAGCTTAGTCAGGGCGGCGAGTCAGCCCCAGCATTTT. It specifies CASSLVRAASQPQHF. This chain connects TRBV7-8 to TRBJ1-5; possibly TRBD1 for D (5 bases). The V gene lost 1 base and the J gene lost 6 bases, with 13 bases spanning the gap. Per germline, CDR1 SGHVS and CDR2 FQNEAQ. The CDR3 loop spans 15 amino acids.